This T cell receptor (beta chain) was retrieved from a study of cytomegalovirus exposure and HLA in healthy donors. For the study at large: For the roughly 390 genotyped donors, approximately 82% fell within the Caucasian-associated ancestry cluster.

Findings and limits, study-wide: Later work associated roughly 15,000 TCR beta sequences with HLA alleles at 0.05 false discovery rate. Several of the most significant clusters were apparently associated with common viral pathogens in a later analysis.

Unrecorded immune exposures were likely, despite nominal health at sampling. V dropped 2 bases and J dropped 0 bases, with 11 bases sitting between them. The CDR3 has 16 amino acids. Germline-derived CDR1 and CDR2 are SEHNR and FQNEAQ (reference sequence). Turning to this clone: The target antigen is unknown.

PCR amplification relied on 60 Vbeta primers (plus 13 Jbeta primers). Sequencing used immunoSEQ multiplex PCR; TCRdb keeps in-frame clones, though not all of them. The sample lists fewer than 70,000 clones; just under 85% were seen once. The sample taken for sequencing was PBMCs. The source of this sequence is a man aged 35 to 55 in good health and CMV-seronegative. The chain couples TRBV7-9 to TRBJ1-3; D gene uncertain. The CDR3 region has the DNA TGTGCCAGCAGCTTAAGAGATCTGAACTCTGGAAACACCATATATTTT. Its translation is CASSLRDLNSGNTIYF.